The clone carrying this T cell receptor (beta chain) was picked up a small number of times. The data were obtained in a study of radiotherapy plus CTLA-4 blockade in lung cancer. Repertoires were generated with immunoSEQ multiplex PCR, while TCRdb's copy carries only in-frame clones and drops some. The sample holds about 72,000 clones, around 82% seen once. Trimming took 1 base from V and 7 from J; bases not matched to a gene: 5. This CDR3 contains 15 residues. Germline CDR1 is SGHTA and CDR2 is FQGNSA. The source is a human donor with non-small cell lung cancer who had a complete response to radiotherapy plus ipilimumab. Here the sequenced sample was peripheral blood, taken from a patient treated with radiotherapy plus ipilimumab. The genes are TRBV7-2 and TRBJ2-2; 8 bases are shared with TRBD1. Here the CDR3 DNA reads TGTGCCAGCAGCTTAGTCAGGGGGCCAAGCGGGGAGCTGTTTTTT. Translating gives CASSLVRGPSGELFF.